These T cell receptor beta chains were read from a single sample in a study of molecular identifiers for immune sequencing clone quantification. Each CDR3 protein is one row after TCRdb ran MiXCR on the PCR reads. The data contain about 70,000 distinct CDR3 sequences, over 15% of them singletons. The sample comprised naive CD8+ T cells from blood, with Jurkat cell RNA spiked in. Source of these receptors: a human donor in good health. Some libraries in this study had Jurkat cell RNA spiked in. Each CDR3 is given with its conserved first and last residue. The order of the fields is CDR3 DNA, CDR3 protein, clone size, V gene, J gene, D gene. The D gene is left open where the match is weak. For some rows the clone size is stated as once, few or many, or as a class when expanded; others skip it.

TGTGCCAGCAGTCTCACAGATACGCAGTATTTT	CASSLTDTQYF	many	TRBV28	TRBJ2-3	NA
TGTGCCAGCAGCCGGACTAGCGGGAGGCTCGGGGATACGCAGTATTTT	CASSRTSGRLGDTQYF	many	TRBV5-5	TRBJ2-3	TRBD2
TGCAGCGGGCTGGTGGAGGCACGGAGGGATACGCAGTATTTT	CSGLVEARRDTQYF	many	TRBV29-1	TRBJ2-3	NA
TGTGCCTGGGATTTAGCGGGCCCCACCTACGAGCAGTACTTC	CAWDLAGPTYEQYF	many	TRBV30	TRBJ2-7	TRBD2
TGTGCCAGCAGCGTTGATGGTGGTACAGATACGCAGTATTTT	CASSVDGGTDTQYF	many	TRBV9	TRBJ2-3	NA
TGTGCCAGCAGTTCAACCACCCCAGGGGCCGCGTTACATCATGAAAAACTGTTTTTT	CASSSTTPGAALHHEKLFF	many	TRBV28	TRBJ1-4	NA
TGTGCCAGCAGTTTATGGTCGCCAGGGGAAAATTCACCCCTCCACTTT	CASSLWSPGENSPLHF	many	TRBV27	TRBJ1-6	NA
TGCGCCAGCAGCCAAGAGTCTCGGAGGAGCTCCTACAATGAGCAGTTCTTC	CASSQESRRSSYNEQFF	few	TRBV4-1	TRBJ2-1	NA
TGCAGTGCTAGTGCAGGACAAACCTACGAGCAGTACTTC	CSASAGQTYEQYF	many	TRBV20-1	TRBJ2-7	NA
TGTGCCAGCAGCTTAGATAGAGACATGAACACTGAAGCTTTCTTT	CASSLDRDMNTEAFF	many	TRBV7-9	TRBJ1-1	NA
TGTGCCAGCAGCCAAGCCCCGGGGATTATGAATGAAAAACTGTTTTTT	CASSQAPGIMNEKLFF	many	TRBV3-1	TRBJ1-4	NA
TGTGCCAGCAAGGGGGCTAATCAGCCCCAGCATTTT	CASKGANQPQHF	many	TRBV2	TRBJ1-5	TRBD1
TGCAGTGCTCAGACAGGGACTGACCCTTTTAATGAGCAGTTCTTC	CSAQTGTDPFNEQFF	NA	TRBV20-1	TRBJ2-1	NA
TGCGCCAGCAGCCAATCAACAGGGGGCCGCAATCAGCCCCAGCATTTT	CASSQSTGGRNQPQHF	many	TRBV4-1	TRBJ1-5	TRBD1
TGCGCCAGCAGCCAAGCGGGCGGTTTTAATGAGCAGTTCTTC	CASSQAGGFNEQFF	few	TRBV4-1	TRBJ2-1	NA
TGTGCCAGTACCCGCTCTGGGGCCAACGTCCTGACTTTC	CASTRSGANVLTF	many	TRBV25-1	TRBJ2-6	NA
TGCAGCGTTGACGGTGAAGGCAGGGGGCGCGAGGGGAACACCGGGGAGCTGTTTTTT	CSVDGEGRGREGNTGELFF	many	TRBV29-1	TRBJ2-2	TRBD1
TGTGCCAGCAGCTTAGAAGGGATCTCCTACAATGAGCAGTTCTTC	CASSLEGISYNEQFF	many	TRBV13	TRBJ2-1	NA
TGTGCCAGTAGTAGGACTAGCGGGAGCACAGATACGCAGTATTTT	CASSRTSGSTDTQYF	many	TRBV19	TRBJ2-3	TRBD2
TGCAGTGCTAGAAGCTTGGCAGATCTCTCCTACGAGCAGTACTTC	CSARSLADLSYEQYF	many	TRBV20-1	TRBJ2-7	NA
TGTGCCAGCAGCTTAGACGGCCAGGGGACTTGGGAGACCCAGTACTTC	CASSLDGQGTWETQYF	many	TRBV7-9	TRBJ2-5	NA
TGTGCCAGCGGCCCTATCGGACAGGGGCTTGAAGCTTTCTTT	CASGPIGQGLEAFF	NA	TRBV6-2/TRBV6-3	TRBJ1-1	TRBD1
TGCAGTCTGCGGCGGGAGGGCTCCTACGAGCAGTACTTC	CSLRREGSYEQYF	many	TRBV20-1	TRBJ2-7	TRBD2
TGTGCCAGCAGCTCAGAGGTGGATCAGCCCCAGCATTTT	CASSSEVDQPQHF	many	TRBV9	TRBJ1-5	NA
TGTGCCAGCAGCTTAGTTGCGGGGCCTATTAACTATGGCTACACCTTC	CASSLVAGPINYGYTF	NA	TRBV7-2	TRBJ1-2	NA
TGTGCCAGCAGACGATCGACTAGCGGGAGAAAGAAGGCGGGGACAGATACGCAGTATTTT	CASRRSTSGRKKAGTDTQYF	many	TRBV7-8	TRBJ2-3	TRBD2
TGTGCCAGCAGCATCGGACAGGGGAGCGTGAACACTGAAGCTTTCTTT	CASSIGQGSVNTEAFF	NA	TRBV5-8	TRBJ1-1	TRBD1
TGCAGTGGAGGGCTAAACACTGAAGCTTTCTTT	CSGGLNTEAFF	many	TRBV20-1	TRBJ1-1	NA
TGTGCCAGCAGCCAAGATCTGGGACTAGCGGGAGATGAGCAGTTCTTC	CASSQDLGLAGDEQFF	many	TRBV3-1	TRBJ2-1	TRBD2
TGTGCCAGCAGCCTATCGGGACCGATGAACTACAATGAGCAGTTCTTC	CASSLSGPMNYNEQFF	few	TRBV5-3	TRBJ2-1	NA
TGTGCCAGCAGTTTATTAGCGGGAGGGCCAACGAACAATGAGCAGTTCTTC	CASSLLAGGPTNNEQFF	few	TRBV28	TRBJ2-1	TRBD2
TGTGCAACAGGGGGCCGAACTCCGGAGTACTTC	CATGGRTPEYF	few	TRBV27	TRBJ2-4	TRBD1
TGTGCCAGCAGCTTATGGAGGGGAGGGTTAACTGAAGCTTTCTTT	CASSLWRGGLTEAFF	many	TRBV7-9	TRBJ1-1	NA
TGTGCCAGCAGCCAAGAGGGTACAGGGTGGTACTACAATGAGCAGTTCTTC	CASSQEGTGWYYNEQFF	NA	TRBV3-1	TRBJ2-1	NA
TGCAGTGCTAGAGACTACGAGCAGTACTTC	CSARDYEQYF	many	TRBV20-1	TRBJ2-7	NA
TGTGCCAGCGCCTGGGAGGACTATGGCTACACCTTC	CASAWEDYGYTF	NA	TRBV6-6	TRBJ1-2	NA
TGCAGTGCTAGAACAGGGAACCTTCTTTCTGGAAACACCATATATTTT	CSARTGNLLSGNTIYF	many	TRBV20-1	TRBJ1-3	NA
TGTGCCAGCAGAACATTTGGGAATTCACCCCTCCACTTT	CASRTFGNSPLHF	many	TRBV6-6	TRBJ1-6	NA
TGTGCCAGCAGCCTAGAGATTCAAACAGGCTCTGGGGCCAACGTCCTGACTTTC	CASSLEIQTGSGANVLTF	many	TRBV3-1	TRBJ2-6	NA
TGCAGCGTTGTGTCGGAGTATGGCTACGTCTTC	CSVVSEYGYVF	NA	TRBV29-1	TRBJ1-2	NA
TGTGCCAGCAAAGAGACTAGCGGGAGCACAGATACGCAGTATTTT	CASKETSGSTDTQYF	many	TRBV6-2/TRBV6-3	TRBJ2-3	TRBD2
TGCAGCGTCGAGCGGGACAGGGAAATGAACACTGAAGCTTTCTTT	CSVERDREMNTEAFF	many	TRBV29-1	TRBJ1-1	TRBD1
TGCGCCAGCAGTCAATCCGTCGGGGAAGTTACCGGGGAGCTGTTTTTT	CASSQSVGEVTGELFF	many	TRBV23-1	TRBJ2-2	NA
TGTGCCAGCAGCCAGGATAATGAAAAACTGTTTTTT	CASSQDNEKLFF	few	TRBV14	TRBJ1-4	NA
TGTGCCAGCAGCCACCGCCATGGCGAGCAGTACTTC	CASSHRHGEQYF	NA	TRBV27	TRBJ2-7	NA
TGTGCCAGCAGCTTAGAGTCGGGAGGGATCACAGATACGCAGTATTTT	CASSLESGGITDTQYF	many	TRBV7-2	TRBJ2-3	TRBD2
TGTGCCAGCAGCGTTTTTGCGGGAGCGCCGCTAGATACGCAGTATTTT	CASSVFAGAPLDTQYF	many	TRBV9	TRBJ2-3	TRBD2
TGTGCCAGCAGCGCAAGCGGGAGTTACGAGCAGTACTTC	CASSASGSYEQYF	many	TRBV11-2	TRBJ2-7	TRBD2
TGCAGTGCTAGGTCGCAGCAGGGCAGAAACATTCAGTACTTC	CSARSQQGRNIQYF	few	TRBV20-1	TRBJ2-4	NA